This TCR beta chain originates from a study of T-cell reconstitution after alpha-beta-depleted transplantation in children. Overall study results and limits: Some patients showed high day-60 TCRbeta diversity, which derived from surviving recipient T cells and thymic progenitors. At the one-year point after transplant, T-cell counts and TCRbeta diversity were found to come mostly from T cells that had been newly produced. Alpha-beta T cells about two months after transplant reportedly derived from several hundred expanded graft clones.

To note about this clonotype: Its target is not known.

The germline gives CDR1 SGHRS, CDR2 YFSETQ. Trimming stripped 0 bases from V and 7 bases from J, with 11 bases between. The CDR3 covers 14 residues. Unique molecular identifiers were built into the TCRbeta library. TCRdb recomputed calls from the PCR reads with MiXCR, one row per CDR3 protein. Of 450,000 to 600,000 distinct CDR3 sequences detected, around 13% appear once; the ten largest clones hold over 2%. This chain links TRBV5-1 with TRBJ2-4; D is possibly TRBD1 (6 bases). Here the sequenced sample was PBMCs, mostly from graft donor cells, taken 360 days after TCRalphabeta/CD19-depleted stem cell transplant. The receptor comes from a male patient younger than 18 who had a stem cell transplant for acute myeloid leukemia, so the T cells may come from the graft donor. Here the CDR3 DNA reads TGCGCCAGCAGCTTGGAGGCAGGGGCGAACATTCAGTACTTC. It specifies CASSLEAGANIQYF.